A single sample gave rise to the 31 T cell receptor beta chains below, sequenced in a study of blood T cell repertoires in COVID-19. Sequencing used immunoSEQ multiplex PCR; TCRdb keeps in-frame clones, though not all of them. The sample yields about 150,000 clones, 84% seen once. Source material: peripheral blood. These receptor sequences come from a woman aged 50 to 60 in a cohort sampled during active or convalescent COVID-19.

This sequence joins TRBV2 and TRBJ2-2, with a possible D match to TRBD1 (5 bases). The CDR3 has 14 residues. Germline V gene lookup returns CDR1 SNHLY and CDR2 FYNNEI. V was cut by 3 bases and J by 6 bases, with 11 bases left in between. The CDR3 DNA sequence: TGTGCCAGCAGTGAGGAACAGGTGGCCGGGGAGCTGTTTTTT. Its translation is CASSEEQVAGELFF.

This clone has a handful of counts. The chain employs TRBV2 and TRBJ1-2; D is perhaps TRBD1 (5 bases). Germline CDR1 reads SNHLY; CDR2 reads FYNNEI. V was clipped by 2 bases and J by 4 bases, with 8 bases between them. The CDR3 covers 13 residues. CDR3 coding DNA: TGTGCCAGCAGTGAACGGCAGGGCTATGGCTACACCTTC. Its protein is CASSERQGYGYTF. Using reference TRBV2 and TRBJ1-2 for the parts outside the CDR3, the full variable domain is EPEVTQTPSHQVTQMGQEVILRCVPISNHLYFYWYRQILGQKVEFLVSFYNNEISEKSEIFDDQFSVERPDGSNFTLKIRSTKLEDSAMYFCASSERQGYGYTFGSGTRLTVV.

The chain uses TRBV5-1 and TRBJ2-7; maybe TRBD1 (6 bases). The CDR3 is made up of 14 amino acids. In germline, CDR1 is SGHRS, CDR2 YFSETQ. Trimming stripped 3 bases from V and 0 bases from J, with 10 bases between. CDR3 coding DNA: TGCGCCAGCAGCTGGGCAGGGGTCTCCTACGAGCAGTACTTC. As protein: CASSWAGVSYEQYF.

The chain joins TRBV7-3 to TRBJ2-5; 9 nucleotides match TRBD1. V was clipped by 4 bases and J by 5 bases; unmatched bases: 17. The length of the CDR3 is 18 residues. The germline CDR1 and CDR2 sequences are SGHTA and FQGTGA. As DNA, the CDR3 is TGTGCCAGCAGCTCCCTCGTTGGACAGGGGAGGATGATCGAGACCCAGTACTTC. Amino acids: CASSSLVGQGRMIETQYF.

The V and J genes are TRBV2 and TRBJ1-1; TRBD1 is a possible D gene (5 bases). Trimming left V 9 bases short and J 7 bases short, with 12 bases between. The CDR3 has 11 amino acids. CDR1 is SNHLY and CDR2 is FYNNEI in the germline V gene. CDR3 region: CASNTGNEAFF. The CDR3 region has the DNA TGTGCCAGTAACACAGGAAATGAAGCTTTCTTT. Full variable domain (rest looked up from reference TRBV2 and TRBJ1-1): EPEVTQTPSHQVTQMGQEVILRCVPISNHLYFYWYRQILGQKVEFLVSFYNNEISEKSEIFDDQFSVERPDGSNFTLKIRSTKLEDSAMYFCASNTGNEAFFGQGTRLTVV.

The V call is TRBV24-1, the J call TRBJ1-2; 9 bases agree with TRBD1. The V gene end was trimmed by 5 bases and the J gene end by 8 bases; junction bases not matched to a gene: 8. The CDR3 is 14 amino acids. The germline V gene has CDR1 KGHDR and CDR2 SFDVKD. In DNA, the CDR3 is TGTGCCACCAGTGCCGGCCGGGACAGGGAGGGCTACACCTTC. Its protein is CATSAGRDREGYTF.

Regarding this clone: Other DNA sequences in this sample translate to the same CDR3. V gene TRBV6-2 or TRBV6-3 combines with J gene TRBJ1-2; no clear D. Trimming removed 2 bases at V and 5 bases at J, with 6 bases between. The CDR3 is 12 amino acids. The germline CDR1 and CDR2 sequences are MNHEY and SVGEGT. The CDR3 DNA reads as TGTGCCAGCAGTTACGGCGGGTATGGCTACACCTTC. It codes for CASSYGGYGYTF.

The chain uses TRBV6-2 or TRBV6-3 and TRBJ1-5, with 8 bases matching TRBD1. The CDR3 is made up of 19 amino acids. Germline V lookup: CDR1 MNHEY, CDR2 SVGEGT. V lost 5 bases to trimming and J lost 1 base; unmatched junction nucleotides: 16. In nucleotides, the CDR3 is TGTGCCAGCAGTCCATTAGTGACAGGGGTTAATTGGAGCAATCAGCCCCAGCATTTT. It translates to CASSPLVTGVNWSNQPQHF.

The V and J genes are TRBV4-3 and TRBJ2-1; perhaps TRBD2 as D (6 bases). Between the trimmed V and J ends, which lost 0 bases and 5 bases, there was a span of 14 bases. The CDR3 has 16 residues. The germline V gene has CDR1 LGHNA and CDR2 YSLEER. The CDR3 protein is CASSQDRSRGDNEQFF. CDR3 DNA: TGCGCCAGCAGCCAAGATAGGTCCCGCGGGGACAATGAGCAGTTCTTC.

This chain uses TRBV18 with TRBJ1-6; maybe TRBD1 (5 bases). The length of the CDR3 is 15 residues. CDR1 KGHSH and CDR2 LQKENI come from the germline V gene. V lost 3 bases and J 5 bases, leaving 11 bases between the germline ends. CDR3 DNA sequence: TGTGCCAGCTCACCCGGGACTTTCCATAATTCACCCCTCCACTTT. It yields the protein CASSPGTFHNSPLHF.

The chain links TRBV29-1 to TRBJ1-1; TRBD1 might be the D (6 bases). Looked up from germline, CDR1 is SQVTM and CDR2 is ANQGSEA. The CDR3 contains 11 residues. CDR3 loop: CTCGGPVGAFF. The CDR3 DNA sequence: TGCACCTGTGGGGGCCCCGTGGGAGCTTTCTTT.

CDR3 in DNA: TGTGCCAGCAGCTTGAGCAACACTGAAGCTTTCTTT. This sequence encodes CASSLSNTEAFF. J is TRBJ1-1 and V is TRBV5-4; no clear D. The V gene lost 1 base and the J gene lost 2 bases, with 3 bases spanning the gap. Germline V CDR1 and CDR2: SGHNT, YYREEE (reference sequence). The CDR3 covers 12 residues.

V usage is TRBV24-1 and J usage is TRBJ2-7; 8 bases match TRBD1. The CDR3 loop spans 15 amino acids. Per the germline V gene, CDR1 is KGHDR and CDR2 is SFDVKD. V lost 4 bases, J lost 2 bases, and 6 bases stayed unmatched. The CDR3 region is CATSDPDRGTYEQYF. The CDR3 nucleotides are TGTGCCACCAGTGACCCTGACAGGGGTACCTACGAGCAGTACTTC.

V and J are TRBV19 and TRBJ2-3, with D possibly being TRBD1 (5 bases). Germline V lookup: CDR1 LNHDA, CDR2 SQIVND (reference sequence). V lost 6 bases and J lost 6, with 10 bases in between. CDR3 length: 12 amino acids. The CDR3 DNA sequence: TGTGCCAGTAGCCAGGGTATTGATACGCAGTATTTT. Translating gives CASSQGIDTQYF.

The chain links TRBV5-1 to TRBJ2-7, with TRBD2 as a possible D gene (5 bases). CDR1 is SGHRS, CDR2 YFSETQ, per germline. The CDR3 is made up of 15 amino acids. Trimming cost V 0 bases and J 2 bases, with 12 bases left between them. CDR3 bases: TGCGCCAGCAGCTTGGGAGGGTTGGAAGCCTACGAGCAGTACTTC. Translating it yields CASSLGGLEAYEQYF.

V usage is TRBV5-1 and J usage is TRBJ2-1; 10 nucleotides match TRBD2. The CDR3 consists of 15 residues. Trimming cost V 2 bases and J 7 bases; bases outside gene matches: 6. The germline gives CDR1 SGHRS, CDR2 YFSETQ. CDR3 sequence (DNA): TGCGCCAGCAGCTTCGGAGCGGGGGGGCTGAATGAGCAGTTCTTC. It yields the protein CASSFGAGGLNEQFF.

In regard to this clone: The same CDR3 also results from other DNA sequences found in this sample. This chain links TRBV3-1 (or the pseudogene TRBV3-2) with TRBJ1-3, with TRBD1 identical over 8 bases. The length of the CDR3 is 14 residues. The germline V gene encodes CDR1 LGHDT and CDR2 YNNKEL (reference sequence). V was pared by 5 bases and J by 4 bases, with 4 bases of the junction left unmatched. For the CDR3, the DNA is TGTGCCAGCAGCTCCCGGGACAGGGGAAACACCATATATTTT. This sequence encodes CASSSRDRGNTIYF.

This clone showed up just once. V usage is TRBV12-3 or TRBV12-4 and J usage is TRBJ2-3; no reliable D call. V was trimmed by 3 bases and J by 7 bases, leaving 5 bases between them. The CDR3 extends over 11 amino acids. The CDR3 protein is CASSFSNTQYF. In nucleotides, the CDR3 is TGTGCCAGCAGTTTTAGTAATACGCAGTATTTT.

The rearrangement links TRBV18 to TRBJ1-2; a possible D gene is TRBD1 (5 bases). Trimming took off 4 bases at V and 4 bases at J, with 16 bases between the two ends. This CDR3 spans 15 amino acids. CDR1 and CDR2 from the germline V gene are KGHSH and LQKENI. The CDR3 is CASSLLDSLSYGYTF. DNA of the CDR3: TGTGCCAGCTCACTTCTTGACAGTTTGTCCTATGGCTACACCTTC.

This rearrangement joins TRBV5-6 to TRBJ1-5; possible D gene TRBD1, 5 bases. V was shortened by 4 bases and J by 4 bases, with 9 bases between the two germline ends. This CDR3 spans 13 amino acids. Germline values: CDR1 SGHDT, CDR2 YYEEEE. Here the CDR3 reads CASSRGWNQPQHF. The CDR3 DNA reads TGTGCCAGCAGCAGGGGTTGGAATCAGCCCCAGCATTTT.

The V call is TRBV14, the J call TRBJ1-4; the D gene is possibly TRBD1 (5 bases). V was cut by 8 bases and J by 8 bases, with 18 bases left in between. Germline values: CDR1 SGHDN, CDR2 FVKESK. The CDR3 has 14 amino acids. The DNA of the CDR3 is TGTGCCAGCTCTGCAAGGGGCGCAGGGGAAAAACTGTTTTTT. This sequence encodes CASSARGAGEKLFF. Full variable domain (outside the CDR3, taken from reference TRBV14 and TRBJ1-4): EAGVTQFPSHSVIEKGQTVTLRCDPISGHDNLYWYRRVMGKEIKFLLHFVKESKQDESGMPNNRFLAERTGGTYSTLKVQPAELEDSGVYFCASSARGAGEKLFFGSGTQLSVL.

This chain connects TRBV19 to TRBJ1-5, with D possibly matching TRBD1 (5 bases). V was trimmed by 5 bases and J by 0 bases, leaving 11 bases between them. Looked up from germline, CDR1 is LNHDA and CDR2 is SQIVND (reference sequence). The CDR3 consists of 15 residues. Here the CDR3 DNA reads TGTGCCAGTAGTCTGACAGAAGCTAGCAATCAGCCCCAGCATTTT. This gives the protein CASSLTEASNQPQHF.

V and J are TRBV7-8 and TRBJ2-7, with a possible D match to TRBD2 (6 bases). The germline V gene has CDR1 SGHVS and CDR2 FQNEAQ. The CDR3 covers 17 residues. V gave up 5 bases and J gave up 2 bases, with 22 bases separating them. The CDR3 sequence: CASSKSPSVYVTYEQYF. CDR3 in DNA: TGTGCCAGCAGCAAAAGCCCTAGCGTATATGTTACCTACGAGCAGTACTTC. Full variable domain (remainder filled in from reference TRBV7-8 and TRBJ2-7): GAGVSQSPRYKVAKRGQDVALRCDPISGHVSLFWYQQALGQGPEFLTYFQNEAQLDKSGLPSDRFFAERPEGSVSTLKIQRTQQEDSAVYLCASSKSPSVYVTYEQYFGPGTRLTVT.

The chain joins TRBV5-4 to TRBJ2-3; TRBD2 aligns across 12 bases. CDR3 length: 18 amino acids. V was pared by 7 bases and J by 1 base, with 13 bases of the junction left unmatched. Germline lookup yields CDR1 SGHNT and CDR2 YYREEE (reference sequence). CDR3 sequence (DNA): TGTGCCAGCGCGCCCTCTAGCGGGGGGGCCCGGGGCACAGATACGCAGTATTTT. Residues: CASAPSSGGARGTDTQYF.

The V gene is TRBV7-8, the J gene TRBJ1-1, with 10 bases aligning to TRBD1. Germline V CDR1 and CDR2: SGHVS, FQNEAQ. V was clipped by 1 base and J by 4 bases; unmatched bases: 3. The CDR3 loop spans 15 amino acids. The CDR3 DNA sequence: TGTGCCAGCAGCTTAGAGTGGACAGGGGGCACTGAAGCTTTCTTT. Translated, it gives CASSLEWTGGTEAFF.

In DNA form, the CDR3 reads TGCGCCAGCAGCTCAGGGGCGAGAAACACTGAAGCTTTCTTT. It encodes CASSSGARNTEAFF. This sequence joins TRBV5-1 and TRBJ1-1; maybe TRBD1 (6 bases). The CDR3 is 14 amino acids. Looked up from germline, CDR1 is SGHRS and CDR2 is YFSETQ. The V end was cut by 3 bases, the J end by 2 bases, with 11 bases between.

The chain recombines TRBV7-9 with TRBJ2-3; 10 bases align to TRBD2. With 3 bases clipped from V and 1 base from J, the junction kept 1 base outside the gene matches. This CDR3 contains 15 residues. Germline CDR1 reads SEHNR; CDR2 reads FQNEAQ (reference sequence). The CDR3 DNA follows: TGTGCCAGCAGCTTGGGACTAGCGCGCACAGATACGCAGTATTTT. Translation: CASSLGLARTDTQYF. Based on the CDR3 plus reference TRBV7-9 and TRBJ2-3, the full variable domain is DTGVSQNPRHKITKRGQNVTFRCDPISEHNRLYWYRQTLGQGPEFLTYFQNEAQLEKSRLLSDRFSAERPKGSFSTLEIQRTEQGDSAMYLCASSLGLARTDTQYFGPGTRLTVL.

The chain joins TRBV7-2 to TRBJ2-7; TRBD1 matches at 7 bases. Unmatched junction bases numbered 13, after V lost 5 bases and J lost 6 bases. Looked up from germline, CDR1 is SGHTA and CDR2 is FQGNSA. The CDR3 spans 15 residues. CDR3 coding DNA: TGTGCCAGCAGCCCTCCGAGGGGGCCAAGATCCGAGCAGTACTTC. Translated, it gives CASSPPRGPRSEQYF.

The chain combines TRBV7-9 with TRBJ1-1; D is uncertain. With 3 bases removed from V and 1 base from J, the gap between germline ends came to 6 bases. The germline V gene has CDR1 SEHNR and CDR2 FQNEAQ (reference sequence). This CDR3 has 13 amino acids. Here the CDR3 DNA reads TGTGCCAGCAGCTTCTATAGGAACACTGAAGCTTTCTTT. Its translation: CASSFYRNTEAFF. Combining the CDR3 with reference TRBV7-9 and TRBJ1-1 gives the whole variable domain DTGVSQNPRHKITKRGQNVTFRCDPISEHNRLYWYRQTLGQGPEFLTYFQNEAQLEKSRLLSDRFSAERPKGSFSTLEIQRTEQGDSAMYLCASSFYRNTEAFFGQGTRLTVV.

The rearrangement links TRBV5-1 to TRBJ2-7; the D is unclear. There are 13 residues in the CDR3. Trimming removed 0 bases at V and 0 bases at J, with 4 bases between. Germline loops: CDR1 SGHRS, CDR2 YFSETQ. CDR3 region: CASSLVGSYEQYF. The CDR3, as DNA: TGCGCCAGCAGCTTGGTCGGCTCCTACGAGCAGTACTTC.

This clone has a single count. This chain connects TRBV2 to TRBJ1-1; 7 bases match TRBD1. The trim removed 5 bases at V and 0 bases at J, leaving 3 bases unmatched. The CDR3 consists of 14 residues. Per the germline V gene, CDR1 is SNHLY and CDR2 is FYNNEI. CDR3 DNA: TGTGCCAGCAGTAAACAGGGGATGAACACTGAAGCTTTCTTT. It yields the protein CASSKQGMNTEAFF.